The clone carrying this T cell receptor (beta chain) was recorded only once. This sample stems from a study of T cells in Graves' hyperthyroidism and ophthalmopathy. The CDR3 is made up of 12 amino acids. V was pared by 8 bases and J by 6 bases, with 14 bases between. CDR1 is SGHVS, CDR2 FNYEAQ, per germline. What was amplified from RNA transcripts were TCR beta CDR3 regions. First-round RT-PCR targeting the TCR CDR3 was performed with the HTBI primer set. TCRdb re-derived calls from the multiplex PCR reads in MiXCR, one entry per CDR3 protein. Altogether about 92,000 distinct CDR3 sequences are present, just over 50% being singletons, with the ten largest covering around 30%. Recently diagnosed hyperthyroidism of less than 2 months' duration affected patients aged 18 to 65. Fresh peripheral blood, around 9.2 ml of it, supplied the PBMCs.

The sequence was obtained from a woman aged 35 to 49 with Graves' hyperthyroidism. The sequenced sample was blood. The chain links TRBV7-6 to TRBJ2-7; D call uncertain. CDR3: CASLFRGSEQYF. The CDR3 DNA follows: TGTGCCAGCCTCTTTAGAGGAAGCGAGCAGTACTTC.